The text below deals with one T cell receptor beta chain. What it recognizes is unknown. This specimen belongs to a study of identifying expanded T cells in peripheral blood. Libraries were prepared by immunoSEQ multiplex PCR; TCRdb keeps only in-frame clonotypes and omits some of them. The sample has about 63,000 clones, around four fifths seen once; the top ten hold approximately 19%. Study-level points and caveats: Roughly 1.2 clones differed between technical replicates, versus about 15 and 19 over time.

From germline, CDR1 is SGHRS and CDR2 YFSETQ. V shed 2 bases and J 0 bases; nucleotides not matched to a gene: 2. The CDR3 runs 15 residues. Sequenced input: blood. The clonotype comes from a person aged 18 to 70 in good health. V and J are TRBV5-1 and TRBJ2-7; TRBD2 aligns across 10 bases. CDR3 amino acids: CASSLLAGYSYEQYF. CDR3 DNA sequence: TGCGCCAGCAGCTTACTAGCGGGATACTCCTACGAGCAGTACTTC. The entire variable domain, with the rest obtained from reference TRBV5-1 and TRBJ2-7, is as follows: KAGVTQTPRYLIKTRGQQVTLSCSPISGHRSVSWYQQTPGQGLQFLFEYFSETQRNKGNFPGRFSGRQFSNSRSEMNVSTLELGDSALYLCASSLLAGYSYEQYFGPGTRLTVT.